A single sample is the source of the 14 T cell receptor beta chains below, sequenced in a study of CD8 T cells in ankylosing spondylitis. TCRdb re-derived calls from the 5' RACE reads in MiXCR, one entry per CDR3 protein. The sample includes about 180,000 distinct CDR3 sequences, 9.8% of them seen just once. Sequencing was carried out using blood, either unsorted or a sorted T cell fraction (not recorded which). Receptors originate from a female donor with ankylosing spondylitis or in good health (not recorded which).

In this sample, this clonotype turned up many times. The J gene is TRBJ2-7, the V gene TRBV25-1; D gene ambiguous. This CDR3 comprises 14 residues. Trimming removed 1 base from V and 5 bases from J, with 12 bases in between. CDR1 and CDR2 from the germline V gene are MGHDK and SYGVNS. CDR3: CASSEWSGSHEQYF. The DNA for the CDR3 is TGTGCCAGCAGTGAATGGTCAGGTTCCCACGAGCAGTACTTC.

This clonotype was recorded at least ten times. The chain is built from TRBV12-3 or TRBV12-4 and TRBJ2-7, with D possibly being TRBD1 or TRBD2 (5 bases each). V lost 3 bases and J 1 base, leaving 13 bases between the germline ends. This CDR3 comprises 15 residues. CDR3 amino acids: CASSLAGATSYEQYF. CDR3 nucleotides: TGTGCCAGCAGTTTGGCCGGGGCTACTTCCTACGAGCAGTACTTC.

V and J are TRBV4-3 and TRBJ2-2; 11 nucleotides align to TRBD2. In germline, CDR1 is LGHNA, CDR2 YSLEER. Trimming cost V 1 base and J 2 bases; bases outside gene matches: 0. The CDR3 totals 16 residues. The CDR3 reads CASSQGLAGNTGELFF. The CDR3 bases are TGCGCCAGCAGCCAAGGACTAGCGGGAAACACCGGGGAGCTGTTTTTT.

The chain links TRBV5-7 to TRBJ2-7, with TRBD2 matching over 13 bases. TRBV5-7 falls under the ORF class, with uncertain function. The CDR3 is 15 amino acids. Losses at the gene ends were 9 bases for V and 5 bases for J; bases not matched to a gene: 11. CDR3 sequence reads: CAIGPGTSGKNEQYF. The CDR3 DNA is TGTGCCATCGGCCCGGGGACTAGCGGGAAGAACGAGCAGTACTTC.

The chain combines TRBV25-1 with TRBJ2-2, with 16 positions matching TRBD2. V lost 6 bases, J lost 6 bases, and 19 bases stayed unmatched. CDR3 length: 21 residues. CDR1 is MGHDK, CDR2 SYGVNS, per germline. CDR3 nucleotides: TGTGCCAGCAGCTCCCCCTATGACAGACCCGGGACTAGCGGGAGGGCCGGGGAGCTGTTTTTT. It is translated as CASSSPYDRPGTSGRAGELFF.

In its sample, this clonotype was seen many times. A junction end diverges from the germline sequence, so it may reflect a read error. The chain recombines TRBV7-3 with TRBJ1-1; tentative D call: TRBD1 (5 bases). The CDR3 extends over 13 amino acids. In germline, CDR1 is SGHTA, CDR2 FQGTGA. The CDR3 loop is CASSDGGSTEAFF. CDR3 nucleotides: TGCGCCAGCAGTGACGGGGGAAGCACTGAAGCTTTCTTT.

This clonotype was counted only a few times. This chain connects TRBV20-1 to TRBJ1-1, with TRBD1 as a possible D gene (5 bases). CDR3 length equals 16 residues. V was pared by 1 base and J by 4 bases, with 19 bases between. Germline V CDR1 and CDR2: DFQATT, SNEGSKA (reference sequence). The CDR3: CSARASTGWLGTEAFF. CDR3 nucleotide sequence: TGCAGTGCTAGAGCATCTACAGGATGGTTAGGCACTGAAGCTTTCTTT.

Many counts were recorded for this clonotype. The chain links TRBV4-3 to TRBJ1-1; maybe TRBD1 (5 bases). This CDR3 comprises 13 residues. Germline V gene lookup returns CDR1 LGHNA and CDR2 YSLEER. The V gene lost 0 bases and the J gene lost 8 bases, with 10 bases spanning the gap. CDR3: CASSQDLGGEAFF. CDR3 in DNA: TGCGCCAGCAGCCAAGATCTGGGGGGAGAAGCTTTCTTT.

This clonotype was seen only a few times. CDR3 in amino acids: CASSHRGMNTEAFF. As DNA, the CDR3 is TGTGCCAGCAGTCACAGGGGAATGAACACTGAAGCTTTCTTT. The chain employs TRBV28 and TRBJ1-1; 7 bases map to TRBD1. J lost 0 bases, V lost 5 bases, and 3 bases had no gene match. Per the germline V gene, CDR1 is MDHEN and CDR2 is SYDVKM. There are 14 residues in the CDR3. Complete variable domain (other parts from reference TRBV28 and TRBJ1-1): DVKVTQSSRYLVKRTGEKVFLECVQDMDHENMFWYRQDPGLGLRLIYFSYDVKMKEKGDIPEGYSVSREKKERFSLILESASTNQTSMYLCASSHRGMNTEAFFGQGTRLTVV.

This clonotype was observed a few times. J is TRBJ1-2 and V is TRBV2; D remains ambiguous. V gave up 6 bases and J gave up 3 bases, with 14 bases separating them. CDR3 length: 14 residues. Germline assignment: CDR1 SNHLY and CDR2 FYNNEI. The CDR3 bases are TGTGCCAGCAGAACTGGCAGTGTGCACTATGGCTACACCTTC. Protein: CASRTGSVHYGYTF.

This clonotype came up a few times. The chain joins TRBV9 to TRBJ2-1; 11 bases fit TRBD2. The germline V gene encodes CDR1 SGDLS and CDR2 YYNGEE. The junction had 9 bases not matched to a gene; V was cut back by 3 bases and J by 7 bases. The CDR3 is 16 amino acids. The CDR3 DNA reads TGTGCCAGCAGCGCTACAACAAGACTAGCGGGAAATGAGCAGTTCTTC. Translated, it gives CASSATTRLAGNEQFF.

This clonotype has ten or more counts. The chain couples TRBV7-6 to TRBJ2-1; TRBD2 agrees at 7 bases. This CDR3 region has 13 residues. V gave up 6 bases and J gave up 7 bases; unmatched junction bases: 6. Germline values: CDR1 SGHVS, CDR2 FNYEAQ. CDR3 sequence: CASSWTSSNEQFF. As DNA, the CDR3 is TGTGCCAGCAGTTGGACTAGTTCTAATGAGCAGTTCTTC.

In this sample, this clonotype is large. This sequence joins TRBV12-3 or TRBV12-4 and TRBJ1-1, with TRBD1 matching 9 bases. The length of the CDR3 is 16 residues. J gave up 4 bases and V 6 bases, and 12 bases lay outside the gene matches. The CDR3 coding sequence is TGTGCCAGCAGCTCACAGGGGGCTCCCTTGGGCACTGAAGCTTTCTTT. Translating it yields CASSSQGAPLGTEAFF.

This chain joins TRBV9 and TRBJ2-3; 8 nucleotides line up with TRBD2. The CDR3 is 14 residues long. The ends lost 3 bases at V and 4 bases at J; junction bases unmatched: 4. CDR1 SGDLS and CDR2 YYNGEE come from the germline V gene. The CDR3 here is CASSESGSPDTQYF. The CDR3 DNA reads TGTGCCAGCAGCGAAAGCGGGAGCCCAGATACGCAGTATTTT. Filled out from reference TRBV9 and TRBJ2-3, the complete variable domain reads DSGVTQTPKHLITATGQRVTLRCSPRSGDLSVYWYQQSLDQGLQFLIQYYNGEERAKGNILERFSAQQFPDLHSELNLSSLELGDSALYFCASSESGSPDTQYFGPGTRLTVL.